The TCR beta chain under discussion was sequenced for a study of shared T cell receptors in the human thymus. CDR1 and CDR2 from the germline V gene are SQVTM and ANQGSEA. The CDR3 sequence is 17 residues long. V lost 0 bases and J lost 2, with 19 bases in between. Assay: immunoSEQ multiplex PCR; the TCRdb copy retains only in-frame clones and omits some. The table has 700,000 to 750,000 clones, over 75% seen once. These data also featured in a second study, about human thymus T cells. Turning to that study: Overlap was high between thymic repertoires from unrelated individuals, as reported in related research.

This TCR was recovered from a girl in the first two years of life with a congenital heart defect. The sample was thymocytes. The rearrangement joins TRBV29-1 to TRBJ2-5, with no clear D. The CDR3 sequence is CSVEDRGHGTLQETQYF. CDR3 DNA: TGCAGCGTTGAAGATCGAGGCCATGGAACGTTACAAGAGACCCAGTACTTC.